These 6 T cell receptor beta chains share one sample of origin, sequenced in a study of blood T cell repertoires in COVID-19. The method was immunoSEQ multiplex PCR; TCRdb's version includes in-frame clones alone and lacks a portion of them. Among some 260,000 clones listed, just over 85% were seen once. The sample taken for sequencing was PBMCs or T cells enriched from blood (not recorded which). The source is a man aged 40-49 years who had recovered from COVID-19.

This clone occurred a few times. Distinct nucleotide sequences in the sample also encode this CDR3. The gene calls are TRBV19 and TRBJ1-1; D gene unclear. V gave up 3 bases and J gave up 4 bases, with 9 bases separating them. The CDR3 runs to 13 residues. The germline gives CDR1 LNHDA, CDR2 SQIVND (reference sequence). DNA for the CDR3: TGTGCCAGTAGTATGATCGGCGGCACTGAAGCTTTCTTT. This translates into CASSMIGGTEAFF. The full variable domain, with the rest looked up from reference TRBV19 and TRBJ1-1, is DGGITQSPKYLFRKEGQNVTLSCEQNLNHDAMYWYRQDPGQGLRLIYYSQIVNDFQKGDIAEGYSVSREKKESFPLTVTSAQKNPTAFYLCASSMIGGTEAFFGQGTRLTVV.

The DNA of the CDR3 is TGTGCCAGCAGCCCGGGACTAGCGGGAGTCAGGACCACCGGGGAGCTGTTTTTT. Protein: CASSPGLAGVRTTGELFF. The J gene is TRBJ2-2, the V gene TRBV3-1 (or the pseudogene TRBV3-2); 14 bases are shared with TRBD2. J lost 4 bases, V lost 4 bases, and 8 bases had no gene match. The CDR3 is 18 amino acids. Looked up from germline, CDR1 is LGHDT and CDR2 is YNNKEL (reference sequence).

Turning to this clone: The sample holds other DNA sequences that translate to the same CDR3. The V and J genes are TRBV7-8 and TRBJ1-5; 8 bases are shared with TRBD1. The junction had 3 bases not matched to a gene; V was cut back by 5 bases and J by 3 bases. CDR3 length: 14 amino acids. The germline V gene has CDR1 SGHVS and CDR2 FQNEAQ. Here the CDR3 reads CASSRTGNNQPQHF. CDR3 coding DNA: TGTGCCAGCAGCCGGACAGGGAACAATCAGCCCCAGCATTTT.

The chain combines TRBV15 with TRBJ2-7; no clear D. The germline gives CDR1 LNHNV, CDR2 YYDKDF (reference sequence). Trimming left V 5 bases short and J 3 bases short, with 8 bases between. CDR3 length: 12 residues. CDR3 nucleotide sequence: TGTGCCACCAGCTTGCACAGCTACGAGCAGTACTTC. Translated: CATSLHSYEQYF.

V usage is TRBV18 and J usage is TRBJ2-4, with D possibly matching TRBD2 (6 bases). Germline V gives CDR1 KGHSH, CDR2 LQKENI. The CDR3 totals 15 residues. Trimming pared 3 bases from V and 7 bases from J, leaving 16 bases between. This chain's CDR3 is CASSPPGWGRNIQYF. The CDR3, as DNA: TGTGCCAGCTCACCGCCAGGCTGGGGGAGGAACATTCAGTACTTC.

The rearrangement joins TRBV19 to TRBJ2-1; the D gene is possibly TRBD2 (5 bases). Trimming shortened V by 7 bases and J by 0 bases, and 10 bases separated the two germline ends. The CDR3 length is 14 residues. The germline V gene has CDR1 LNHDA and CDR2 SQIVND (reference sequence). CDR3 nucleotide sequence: TGTGCCAGTACCGGGGAAAGCTCCTACAATGAGCAGTTCTTC. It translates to CASTGESSYNEQFF.